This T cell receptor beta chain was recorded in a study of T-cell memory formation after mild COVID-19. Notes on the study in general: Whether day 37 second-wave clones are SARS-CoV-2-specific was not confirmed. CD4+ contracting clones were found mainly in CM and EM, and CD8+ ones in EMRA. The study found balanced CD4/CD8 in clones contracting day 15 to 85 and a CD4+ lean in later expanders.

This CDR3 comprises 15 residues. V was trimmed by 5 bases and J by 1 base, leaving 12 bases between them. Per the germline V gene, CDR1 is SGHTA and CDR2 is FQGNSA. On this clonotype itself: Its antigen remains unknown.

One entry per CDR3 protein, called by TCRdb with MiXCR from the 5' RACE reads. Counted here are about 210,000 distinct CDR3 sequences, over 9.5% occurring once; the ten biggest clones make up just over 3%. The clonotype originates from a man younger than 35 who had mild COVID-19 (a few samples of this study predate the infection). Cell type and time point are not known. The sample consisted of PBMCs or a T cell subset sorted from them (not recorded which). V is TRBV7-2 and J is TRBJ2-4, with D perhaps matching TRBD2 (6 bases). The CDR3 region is CASSVSGGAKNIQYF. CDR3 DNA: TGTGCCAGCAGCGTCAGCGGAGGGGCCAAAAACATTCAGTACTTC.